This T cell receptor beta chain was documented in a study of T cells after yellow fever vaccination. The study, taken as a whole, reports: Some clonotypes were seen in both the CD4 and the CD8 compartments. These made up a small share and likely arose from convergent recombination.

CDR3 length: 13 amino acids. V was shortened by 4 bases and J by 9 bases, with 11 bases between the two germline ends. CDR1 is SGHRS, CDR2 YFSETQ, per germline. TCRdb reprocessed the 5' RACE reads via MiXCR and lists one record per CDR3 protein. This table holds hundreds of thousands of distinct CDR3 sequences, roughly 20% found once. Ten or more counts support this clonotype. What it binds is not known. This chain connects TRBV5-1 to TRBJ1-6; D call uncertain. This specimen consisted of PBMCs, obtained before the yellow fever booster vaccination. This clonotype originated in a man aged 18 to 29 who received the YFV17D yellow fever vaccine. CDR3 in DNA: TGCGCCAGCAGCCCGACGAATGGTTCACCCCTCCACTTT. This gives the protein CASSPTNGSPLHF.